This TCR beta chain was sequenced in a study of control samples from healthy donors and cancer patients. This CDR3 region has 16 residues. Trimming took 0 bases from V and 5 from J; bases not matched to a gene: 9. Per the germline V gene, CDR1 is SGHRS and CDR2 is YFSETQ. This clone turned up a few times. The method was immunoSEQ multiplex PCR; TCRdb's version includes in-frame clones alone and lacks a portion of them. Counted here are some 140,000 clones, roughly 94% occurring once; the ten biggest clones make up more than 13%. The source is a man aged 55 to 70 with colorectal cancer. The V gene is TRBV5-1, the J gene TRBJ1-1, with 8 bases matching TRBD1. Sequencing was carried out using PBMCs. The CDR3 region is CASSLVRQGIGTEAFF. The CDR3 nucleotides read TGCGCCAGCAGCTTGGTAAGACAGGGGATCGGGACTGAAGCTTTCTTT.